This record covers a single TCR beta chain. cDNA reverse transcribed from extracted RNA served as the sequencing template. Data came from immunoSEQ multiplex PCR; TCRdb stores just in-frame clones and leaves some out. The sample holds 190,000 or so clones, 58% seen once. This sample stems from a study of CD8+ T cells in alopecia areata. Documented treatment: oral pan-JAK inhibitor, 5-10 mg twice daily. PBMCs yielded sorted CD4+ and CD8+ T cells. Germline V lookup: CDR1 SEHNR, CDR2 FQNEAQ (reference sequence). The germline V and J ends were trimmed by 2 bases and 0 bases, with 14 bases remaining between them. There are 16 residues in the CDR3.

V and J are TRBV7-9 and TRBJ2-7; D gene uncertain. The receptor was isolated from a human donor with alopecia areata. Specimen: CD4+ T cells sorted from blood, collected at week 24, from a patient treated with tofacitinib. CDR3 sequence (DNA): TGTGCCAGCAGCTTATTTACCGGGTTCAGCTCCTACGAGCAGTACTTC. It codes for CASSLFTGFSSYEQYF. Based on the CDR3 plus reference TRBV7-9 and TRBJ2-7, the full variable domain is DTGVSQNPRHKITKRGQNVTFRCDPISEHNRLYWYRQTLGQGPEFLTYFQNEAQLEKSRLLSDRFSAERPKGSFSTLEIQRTEQGDSAMYLCASSLFTGFSSYEQYFGPGTRLTVT.